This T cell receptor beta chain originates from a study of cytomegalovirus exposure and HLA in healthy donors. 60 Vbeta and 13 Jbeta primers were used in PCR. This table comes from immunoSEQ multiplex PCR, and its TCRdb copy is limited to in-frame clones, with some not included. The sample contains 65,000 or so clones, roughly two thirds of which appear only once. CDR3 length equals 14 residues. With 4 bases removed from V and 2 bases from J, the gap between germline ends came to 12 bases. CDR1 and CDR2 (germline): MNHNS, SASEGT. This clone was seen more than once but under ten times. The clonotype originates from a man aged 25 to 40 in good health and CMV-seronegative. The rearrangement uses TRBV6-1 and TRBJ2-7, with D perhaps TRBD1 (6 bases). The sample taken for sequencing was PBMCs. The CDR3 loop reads CASSARQDAYEQYF. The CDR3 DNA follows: TGTGCCAGCAGTGCGCGACAGGATGCCTACGAGCAGTACTTC.